Sequencing of this T cell receptor beta chain was carried out in a study of identical twins. At least ten counts were recorded for this clonotype. From the 5' RACE reads, TCRdb called clonotypes with MiXCR, one entry per CDR3 protein. The data show approximately 630,000 distinct CDR3 sequences, under 8.5% seen once. Trimming left V 7 bases short and J 4 bases short, with 9 bases between. CDR1 is KGHDR, CDR2 SFDVKD, per germline. The CDR3 sequence is 13 residues long. These data were likewise used in another study, on yellow fever vaccine responses in identical twins.

Source material: PBMCs. The source is a woman aged 18 to 35 in good health. This sequence joins TRBV24-1 and TRBJ2-2; tentative D call: TRBD1 (5 bases). Written as DNA, the CDR3 is TGTGCCACCAGGCAGGGATTCACCGGGGAGCTGTTTTTT. The encoded protein is CATRQGFTGELFF.